This TCR beta chain was sequenced for a study of cytomegalovirus exposure and HLA in healthy donors. Germline V CDR1 and CDR2: SNHLY, FYNNEI. The CDR3 spans 16 residues. Losses at the gene ends were 6 bases for V and 4 bases for J; bases not matched to a gene: 6. The PCR used 60 Vbeta and 13 Jbeta primers. Method: immunoSEQ multiplex PCR; TCRdb's copy keeps in-frame clones and lacks some. The repertoire holds around 150,000 clones, with roughly four fifths as singletons. The sequence derives from a woman aged 40 to 49 in good health and CMV-seronegative. The sample consisted of PBMCs. The chain has TRBV2 and TRBJ2-2, with 12 bases that match TRBD1. The CDR3 nucleotides read TGTGCCAGCAGGGGGGACAGGGGGCACAGCACCGGGGAGCTGTTTTTT. Protein: CASRGDRGHSTGELFF.